These 10 T cell receptor beta chains originate from one sample sequenced in a study of post-analysis software for immune sequencing data. Study-wide results and limits: In patients, about 5 TRBV segments were more frequent than in controls, with TRBV5-6, TRBV5-1 and TRBV20-1 among them.

Tagging with unique molecular identifiers was a feature of the TCR beta cDNA libraries. TCRdb reprocessed the PCR reads with MiXCR, giving one entry per CDR3 protein. Seen here are about 570,000 distinct CDR3 sequences, around 31% observed once, and the top ten hold 4.5% to 7.5%. Their target antigens are unknown. Sample: blood. These receptors originate from a girl aged 2 to 17 with multiple sclerosis.

Only a few counts were recorded for this clonotype. V is TRBV6-1 and J is TRBJ2-3; D gene ambiguous. The CDR3 spans 14 residues. Germline V gives CDR1 MNHNS, CDR2 SASEGT. V was cut by 2 bases and J by 6 bases, with 12 bases left in between. The CDR3 DNA is TGTGCCAGCAGTGAAACCCTACAAGTCGATACGCAGTATTTT. It is translated as CASSETLQVDTQYF.

A few counts support this clonotype. The chain recombines TRBV15 with TRBJ1-5; tentatively, D is TRBD1 (5 bases). The V end was cut by 4 bases, the J end by 0 bases, with 10 bases between. This CDR3 contains 15 residues. Germline V gene lookup returns CDR1 LNHNV and CDR2 YYDKDF (reference sequence). The chain's CDR3 is CATSKGFYSNQPQHF. CDR3 coding DNA: TGTGCCACCAGCAAGGGGTTTTATAGCAATCAGCCCCAGCATTTT.

V usage is TRBV4-1 and J usage is TRBJ1-2; 7 bases are a match to TRBD1. Per germline, CDR1 MGHRA and CDR2 YSYEKL. The CDR3 totals 18 residues. The trim removed 0 bases at V and 3 bases at J, leaving 13 bases unmatched. The CDR3 region has the DNA TGCGCCAGCAGCCAAGACGGGAGGCGGGCCCAGGGGGACTATGGCTACACCTTC. Its protein product is CASSQDGRRAQGDYGYTF.

This clonotype has ten or more counts. The chain is built from TRBV5-1 and TRBJ1-5; 9 bases are a match to TRBD1. The length of the CDR3 is 14 residues. V lost 4 bases, J lost 5 bases, and 4 bases stayed unmatched. Germline V CDR1 and CDR2: SGHRS, YFSETQ. CDR3 sequence (DNA): TGCGCCAGCAGCCTCCGACAGGGGGATCAGCCCCAGCATTTT. Translated: CASSLRQGDQPQHF.

This rearrangement joins TRBV7-8 to TRBJ1-2; D perhaps matches TRBD1 (5 bases). Trimming pared 5 bases from V and 4 bases from J, leaving 17 bases between. The CDR3 spans 15 residues. Germline V CDR1 and CDR2: SGHVS, FQNEAQ. As DNA, the CDR3 is TGTGCCAGCAGCCTCGGTGGGGCTGAGGGCTATGGCTACACCTTC. Its translation: CASSLGGAEGYGYTF.

The chain is built from TRBV10-3 and TRBJ2-3; D is ambiguous. Germline CDR1 and CDR2: ENHRY and SYGVKD. V lost 0 bases to trimming and J lost 3 bases, with 4 bases between them. The CDR3 loop spans 13 amino acids. The chain's CDR3 is CAISESTTDTQYF. The CDR3, as DNA: TGTGCCATCAGTGAGTCGACTACAGATACGCAGTATTTT.

This clonotype has a single count. The genes are TRBV20-1 and TRBJ2-5; TRBD2 matches at 7 bases. CDR1 is DFQATT and CDR2 is SNEGSKA in the germline V gene (reference sequence). The CDR3 contains 16 residues. The V gene end was trimmed by 5 bases and the J gene end by 0 bases; junction bases not matched to a gene: 12. CDR3 coding DNA: TGCAGTGCTTCTACCTCTCGCGGGAGAAACCAAGAGACCCAGTACTTC. Amino acid sequence: CSASTSRGRNQETQYF.

This clonotype was observed a few times. This chain joins TRBV5-1 and TRBJ2-2; D is undetermined. V lost 1 base and J lost 4, with 11 bases in between. CDR1 is SGHRS and CDR2 is YFSETQ in the germline V gene. The CDR3 has 15 residues. The DNA of the CDR3 is TGCGCCAGCAGCTTGTGGGATTCCAGCACCGGGGAGCTGTTTTTT. It is translated as CASSLWDSSTGELFF.

V gene TRBV27 combines with J gene TRBJ1-5; 7 positions match TRBD1. Trimming cost V 6 bases and J 3 bases; bases outside gene matches: 20. The germline CDR1 and CDR2 sequences are MNHEY and SMNVEV (reference sequence). The CDR3 is 19 amino acids. For the CDR3, the DNA is TGTGCCAGCAGGTCCTCCGGGACAGACAATGAGTTCCTCAATCAGCCCCAGCATTTT. Its translation is CASRSSGTDNEFLNQPQHF.

The rearrangement joins TRBV7-8 to TRBJ1-1, with no clear D. Deletions cut 2 bases from V and 1 base from J, with 14 bases between. The CDR3 extends over 16 amino acids. Germline values: CDR1 SGHVS, CDR2 FQNEAQ. CDR3 sequence (DNA): TGTGCCAGCAGCTTATCGAGCAGAAACCAGAACACTGAAGCTTTCTTT. Its translation is CASSLSSRNQNTEAFF. Using reference TRBV7-8 and TRBJ1-1 for the parts outside the CDR3, the full variable domain is GAGVSQSPRYKVAKRGQDVALRCDPISGHVSLFWYQQALGQGPEFLTYFQNEAQLDKSGLPSDRFFAERPEGSVSTLKIQRTQQEDSAVYLCASSLSSRNQNTEAFFGQGTRLTVV.